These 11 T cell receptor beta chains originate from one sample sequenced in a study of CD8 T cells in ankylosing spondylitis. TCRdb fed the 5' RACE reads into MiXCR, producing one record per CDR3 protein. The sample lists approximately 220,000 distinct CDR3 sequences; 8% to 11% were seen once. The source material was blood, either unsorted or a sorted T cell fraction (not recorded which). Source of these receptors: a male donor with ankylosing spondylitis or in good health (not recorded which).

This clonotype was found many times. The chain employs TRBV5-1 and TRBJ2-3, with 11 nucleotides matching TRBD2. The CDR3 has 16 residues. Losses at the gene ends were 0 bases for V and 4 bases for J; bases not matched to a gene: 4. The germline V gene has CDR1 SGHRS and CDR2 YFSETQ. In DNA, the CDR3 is TGCGCCAGCAGCTTGGTATTAGCGGGGGGGCCAGATACGCAGTATTTT. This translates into CASSLVLAGGPDTQYF.

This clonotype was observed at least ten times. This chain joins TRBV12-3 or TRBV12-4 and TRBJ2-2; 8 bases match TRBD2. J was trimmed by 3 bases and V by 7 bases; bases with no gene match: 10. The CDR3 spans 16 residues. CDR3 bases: TGTGCCAGCAAACCGGGGGGGGGAGCGGACACCGGGGAGCTGTTTTTT. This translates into CASKPGGGADTGELFF.

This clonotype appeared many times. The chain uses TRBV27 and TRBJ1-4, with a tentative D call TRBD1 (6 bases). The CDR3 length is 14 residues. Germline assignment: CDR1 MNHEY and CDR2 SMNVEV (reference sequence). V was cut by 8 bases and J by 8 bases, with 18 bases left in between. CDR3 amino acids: CASGEGGVKEKLFF. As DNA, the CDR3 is TGTGCCAGCGGGGAGGGGGGAGTGAAAGAAAAACTGTTTTTT.

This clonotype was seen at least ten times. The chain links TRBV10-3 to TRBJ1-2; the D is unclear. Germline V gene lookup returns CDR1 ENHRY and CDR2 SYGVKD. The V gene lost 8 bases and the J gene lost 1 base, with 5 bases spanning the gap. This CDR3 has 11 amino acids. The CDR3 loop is CAIGDNYGYTF. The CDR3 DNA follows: TGTGCCATCGGGGATAACTATGGCTACACCTTC.

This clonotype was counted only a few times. CDR3 coding DNA: TGCGCCAGCAGCTTTGATGGGCGGGCTAATGAAAAACTGTTTTTT. It translates to CASSFDGRANEKLFF. This chain connects TRBV5-1 to TRBJ1-4; the D is unclear. The CDR3 loop spans 15 amino acids. V was shortened by 2 bases and J by 3 bases, with 11 bases between the two germline ends. In germline, CDR1 is SGHRS, CDR2 YFSETQ. Full variable domain (missing parts from reference TRBV5-1 and TRBJ1-4): KAGVTQTPRYLIKTRGQQVTLSCSPISGHRSVSWYQQTPGQGLQFLFEYFSETQRNKGNFPGRFSGRQFSNSRSEMNVSTLELGDSALYLCASSFDGRANEKLFFGSGTQLSVL.

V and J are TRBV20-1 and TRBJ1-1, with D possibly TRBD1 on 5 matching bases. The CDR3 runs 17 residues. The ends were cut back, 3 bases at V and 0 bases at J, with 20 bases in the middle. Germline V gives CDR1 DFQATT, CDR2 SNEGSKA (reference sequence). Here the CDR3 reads CSARTRDKALMNTEAFF. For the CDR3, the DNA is TGCAGTGCTAGGACCAGGGATAAAGCCTTGATGAACACTGAAGCTTTCTTT.

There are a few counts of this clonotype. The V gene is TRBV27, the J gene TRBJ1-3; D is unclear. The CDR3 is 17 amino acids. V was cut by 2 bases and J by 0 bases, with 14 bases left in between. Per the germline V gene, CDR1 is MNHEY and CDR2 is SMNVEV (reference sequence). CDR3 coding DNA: TGTGCCAGCAGTTTAAGAGGGAGTTCATACTCTGGAAACACCATATATTTT. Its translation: CASSLRGSSYSGNTIYF.

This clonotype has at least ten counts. In nucleotides, the CDR3 is TGTGCCAGCTCGGGGGGCTGGAGCTCCTACAATGAGCAGTTCTTC. Translation gives CASSGGWSSYNEQFF. The J gene is TRBJ2-1, the V gene TRBV5-6, with D possibly matching TRBD2 (7 bases). CDR3 size: 15 residues. CDR1 and CDR2 from the germline V gene are SGHDT and YYEEEE. Trimming removed 7 bases from V and 0 bases from J, with 14 bases in between.

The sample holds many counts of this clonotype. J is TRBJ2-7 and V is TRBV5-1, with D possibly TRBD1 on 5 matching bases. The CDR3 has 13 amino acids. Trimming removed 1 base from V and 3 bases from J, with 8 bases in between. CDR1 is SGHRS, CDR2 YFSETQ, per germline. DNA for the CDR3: TGCGCCAGCAGCTTGTGGGGCGACTACGAGCAGTACTTC. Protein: CASSLWGDYEQYF.

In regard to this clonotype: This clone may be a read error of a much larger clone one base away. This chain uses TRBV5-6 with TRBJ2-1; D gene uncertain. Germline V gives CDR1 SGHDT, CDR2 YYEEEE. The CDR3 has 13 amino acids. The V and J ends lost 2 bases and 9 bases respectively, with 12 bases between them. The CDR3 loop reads CASSFTLVFEQFF. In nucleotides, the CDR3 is TGTGCCAGCAGCTTTACGTTAGTGTTTGAGCAGTTCTTC. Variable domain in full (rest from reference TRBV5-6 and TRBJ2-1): DAGVTQSPTHLIKTRGQQVTLRCSPKSGHDTVSWYQQALGQGPQFIFQYYEEEERQRGNFPDRFSGHQFPNYSSELNVNALLLGDSALYLCASSFTLVFEQFFGPGTRLTVL.

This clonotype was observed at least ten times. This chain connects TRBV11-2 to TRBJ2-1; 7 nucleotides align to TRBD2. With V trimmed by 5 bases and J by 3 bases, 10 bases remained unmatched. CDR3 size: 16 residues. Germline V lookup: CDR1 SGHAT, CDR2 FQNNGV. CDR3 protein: CASSPNGGTNYNEQFF. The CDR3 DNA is TGTGCCAGCAGCCCCAATGGGGGGACTAACTACAATGAGCAGTTCTTC.